The rows below give T cell receptor beta chains drawn from one sample of a study of T cells in Graves' hyperthyroidism and ophthalmopathy. From the multiplex PCR reads, TCRdb called clonotypes with MiXCR, one entry per CDR3 protein. Altogether a few hundred thousand distinct CDR3 sequences are present, 21% being singletons, with the ten largest covering over 45%. The source material was blood. The receptors derive from a woman between 45 and 60 years old with Graves' hyperthyroidism. The CDR3 runs from the conserved cysteine through the conserved F or W. The D gene is left open where the match is weak. Not all rows give a size; the values are once, few, many and, for expanded clones, a class.

j_call v_call clone_size d_call cdr3_nt cdr3_aa
TRBJ1-1 TRBV12-5 . . TGTGCTAGTGGTTTGTCGATGAACACTGAAGCTTTCTTT CASGLSMNTEAFF
TRBJ1-5 TRBV6-2/TRBV6-3 few . TGTGCCAGCAGTTACTCATTGGGGCGGGGGTATAGCAATCAGCCCCAGCATTTT CASSYSLGRGYSNQPQHF
TRBJ1-4 TRBV14 . . TGTGCCAGCAGCCAAGAAGCTAGAGGCCCACGGGGTGAAAAACTGTTTTTT CASSQEARGPRGEKLFF
TRBJ2-1 TRBV11-3 few TRBD1 TGTGCCAGCAGCGATCGGGACAGGTACAGTGAGCAGTTCTTC CASSDRDRYSEQFF
TRBJ2-6 TRBV7-9 few . TGTGCCAGCAGCTCCCGACTGATTCTGGCTGGGGCCAACGTCCTGACTTTC CASSSRLILAGANVLTF
TRBJ1-5 TRBV3-1 many TRBD1 TGTGCCAGCAGCCATAGTTCACAGGGGGATCAGCCCCAGCATTTT CASSHSSQGDQPQHF
TRBJ2-5 TRBV6-1 many . TGTGCCAGCAGTTACAGTCGGGTACAAGAGACCCAGTACTTC CASSYSRVQETQYF
TRBJ2-7 TRBV6-1 many . TGTGCCAGCAGTGTTAACAGCCCTACGCGGTACGAGCAGTACTTC CASSVNSPTRYEQYF
TRBJ1-1 TRBV6-5 . . TGTGCCAGCAGTTACTCGTTCGGGAACGCTGAAGCTTTCTTT CASSYSFGNAEAFF
TRBJ2-5 TRBV29-1 many TRBD2 TGCAGCGTTGGGGGGGGAGCGCGGCGAGAGACCCAGTACTTC CSVGGGARRETQYF
TRBJ1-1 TRBV28 . . TGTGCCAGCAGCTTGGCCCCAGGGGTGGGGAACACTGAAGCTTTCTTT CASSLAPGVGNTEAFF
TRBJ2-1 TRBV18 few . TGTGCCAGCTCACCACCCTGGAGCGAAAACAATGAGCAGTTCTTC CASSPPWSENNEQFF
TRBJ1-2 TRBV7-9 few . TGTGCCAGCAGCTTAGATCTATTCAGGGTGATAAACTATGGCTACACCTTC CASSLDLFRVINYGYTF
TRBJ2-5 TRBV15 many . TGTGCCACCAGCAGAGATATCGGACATCTGGAGACCCAGTACTTC CATSRDIGHLETQYF
TRBJ1-6 TRBV6-2/TRBV6-3 few . TGTGCCAGCAGTCCGCAGGCCCCAGGGAATTCACCCCTCCACTTT CASSPQAPGNSPLHF
TRBJ2-3 TRBV7-9 many TRBD2 TGTGCCAGCAGCGCCGGACTAGCGGGAGTGTTGGATACGCAGTATTTT CASSAGLAGVLDTQYF
TRBJ2-3 TRBV7-9 few TRBD2 TGTGCCAGCAGCAAAACTAGCGGGAGGATAGATACGCAGTATTTT CASSKTSGRIDTQYF
TRBJ2-1 TRBV7-9 many . TGTGCCAGCAGCTTAGTGTTTAGCAAAAACTACAATGAGCAGTTCTTC CASSLVFSKNYNEQFF
TRBJ2-5 TRBV7-9 . . TGTGCCAGCAGCTCCTCCGACAGGGAGGATGAGACCCAGTACTTC CASSSSDREDETQYF
TRBJ1-5 TRBV28 once . TGTGCCAGCCTCCCCAGGGCCACCTTGGAGATTCAGCCCCAGCATTTT CASLPRATLEIQPQHF
TRBJ2-1 TRBV20-1 once TRBD2 TGCAGTGCTAGGCCGATAGCGGGAGTTAATGAGCAGTTCTTC CSARPIAGVNEQFF
TRBJ2-5 TRBV7-2 . TRBD2 TGTGCCAGCAGCTCTCTAGGGCGCCGAGCGGGGATGTACCAAGAGACCCAGTACTTC CASSSLGRRAGMYQETQYF
TRBJ1-1 TRBV9 . TRBD1 TGTGCCAGCAGCGCGGGACAGGGGGTAAGCGCTGAAGCTTTCTTT CASSAGQGVSAEAFF
TRBJ2-2 TRBV12-3/TRBV12-4 few . TGTGCCAGCAGTTCACTCCGGGCCACCCTATCCACCGGGGAGCTGTTTTTT CASSSLRATLSTGELFF
TRBJ2-1 TRBV7-6 few TRBD1 TGTGCCAGCAGCTTAACGCGACAGGGGCCCGAAGTCAATGAGCAGTTCTTC CASSLTRQGPEVNEQFF
TRBJ2-5 TRBV20-1 many . TGCAGTGCAATTAGACCAAAAGAGACCCAGTACTTC CSAIRPKETQYF
TRBJ2-2 TRBV5-1 few . TGCGCCAGCAGCCGCCTAGGGTCGAGCACCGGGGAGCTGTTTTTT CASSRLGSSTGELFF
TRBJ1-1 TRBV2 many . TGTGCCAGCAGTGAGCTGAACACTGAAGCTTTCTTT CASSELNTEAFF
TRBJ2-1 TRBV5-1 few TRBD2 TGCGCCAGCAGCCAGCATTTCGCTAGCGGGAGGGCCAATGAGCAGTTCTTC CASSQHFASGRANEQFF
TRBJ1-4 TRBV2 . . TGTGCCAGCAGTGGGGATGCGGGGGGAAATGAAAAACTGTTTTTT CASSGDAGGNEKLFF
TRBJ2-5 TRBV20-1 many TRBD2 TGCAGTGCTAGTAGACAGCCGGGGGGTGAGACCCAGTACTTC CSASRQPGGETQYF
TRBJ2-1 TRBV5-1 . TRBD1 TGCGCCAGCAGCTTGGCTCAGACAGGGGGTGGCGAGCAGTTCTTC CASSLAQTGGGEQFF
TRBJ1-1 TRBV29-1 . TRBD1 TGCAGCGCCATGAAAATGGACAGGGGCAACACTGAAGCTTTCTTT CSAMKMDRGNTEAFF
TRBJ1-5 TRBV2 . . TGTGCCAGCAGTGAGGTAGGGGGTGGCAATCAGCCCCAGCATTTT CASSEVGGGNQPQHF
TRBJ2-1 TRBV30 many . TGTGCCTGGAGTGTACAGGTCGGAGGCTCCTACAATGAGCAGTTCTTC CAWSVQVGGSYNEQFF
TRBJ2-3 TRBV2 . TRBD2 TGTGCCAGCAGCCCAGGGGTGGGGCGGGGGGCCCGGACAGATACGCAGTATTTT CASSPGVGRGARTDTQYF
TRBJ1-5 TRBV6-2/TRBV6-3 . TRBD1 TGTGCCAGCAGCGCCCCGACAGGGGGGGGGCCCCAGCATTTT CASSAPTGGGPQHF
TRBJ1-2 TRBV12-3/TRBV12-4 many TRBD1 TGTGCCAGCAGTCCCGGCACCTATGGGGACAGGGTCGGCTATGGCTACACCTTC CASSPGTYGDRVGYGYTF
TRBJ1-2 TRBV28 few TRBD1 TGTACCAGCACTGGGGCTGAGGGGGCGGATGGCTACACCTTC CTSTGAEGADGYTF
TRBJ2-1 TRBV5-1 many . TGCGCCAGCAGCGGGTTTTATGAGCAGTTCTTC CASSGFYEQFF